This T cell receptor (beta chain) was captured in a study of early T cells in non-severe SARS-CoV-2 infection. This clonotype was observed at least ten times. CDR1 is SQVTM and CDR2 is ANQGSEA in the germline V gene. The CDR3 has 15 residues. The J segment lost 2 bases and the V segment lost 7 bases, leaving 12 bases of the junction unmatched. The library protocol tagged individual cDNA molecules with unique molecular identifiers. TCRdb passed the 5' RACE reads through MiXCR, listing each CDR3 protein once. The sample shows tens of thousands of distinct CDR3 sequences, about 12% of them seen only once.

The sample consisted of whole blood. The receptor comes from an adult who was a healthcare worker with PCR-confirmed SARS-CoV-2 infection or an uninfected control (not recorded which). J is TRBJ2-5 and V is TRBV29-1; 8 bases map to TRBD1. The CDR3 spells CSGGGGRGLQETQYF. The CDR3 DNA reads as TGCAGCGGCGGAGGGGGCAGGGGGCTTCAAGAGACCCAGTACTTC.